Listed below are T cell receptor beta chains from one sample, sequenced in a study of technical replicates of blood from several donors. Repertoires were generated with immunoSEQ multiplex PCR, while TCRdb's copy carries only in-frame clones and drops some. The repertoire holds approximately 13,000 clones, with 65% to 90% as singletons. Sequencing was carried out using PBMCs. All receptors come from a human donor in good health. CDR3s include the opening cysteine and the closing phenylalanine or tryptophan. Fields, in order: V gene, J gene, D gene, clone size, CDR3 DNA, CDR3 protein. A D gene is named only where the DNA matches it firmly. Expanded clones are given a class, and other clones once, few, many or no size at all.

>TRBV6-5|TRBJ2-7|TRBD2|NA
TGTGCCAGCAGACATACTAGCGGGGCTCCCTACGAGCAGTACTTC
CASRHTSGAPYEQYF
>TRBV6-5|TRBJ2-1|TRBD2|NA
TGTGCCAGCAGCGTAGCGGGAGGAATTTACAATGAGCAGTTCTTC
CASSVAGGIYNEQFF
>TRBV19|TRBJ2-7|TRBD2|NA
TGTGCCAGTAGTATCTCTTCCAGCGGGAGGGCCGTGGTTTACGAGCAGTACTTC
CASSISSSGRAVVYEQYF
>TRBV28|TRBJ1-1|NA|NA
TGTGCCAGCATCGACCACGGGGGGCGAGGCACTGAAGCTTTCTTT
CASIDHGGRGTEAFF
>TRBV29-1|TRBJ1-4|TRBD1|NA
TGCAGCGTAGCAGACAGGGATAATGAAAAACTGTTTTTT
CSVADRDNEKLFF
>TRBV28|TRBJ1-5|TRBD1|NA
TGTGCCAGCAGCCCATCCGGGACAGGGAGCAATCAGCCCCAGCATTTT
CASSPSGTGSNQPQHF
>TRBV4-2|TRBJ2-7|TRBD1|NA
TGTGCCAGCAGCCAAGATGCAGGGGGCGAATACGAGCAGTACTTC
CASSQDAGGEYEQYF
>TRBV10-3|TRBJ2-1|TRBD1|NA
TGTGCCATCCGCGACCAGGGGGCCTACAATGAGCAGTTCTTC
CAIRDQGAYNEQFF
>TRBV9|TRBJ1-1|TRBD1|NA
TGTGCCAGCAGCCCACAGGGGATCCTCACTGAAGCTTTCTTT
CASSPQGILTEAFF
>TRBV28|TRBJ1-5|TRBD1|NA
TGTGCCAGCACCGAGACAGGGGGCAAGTTAAGCAATCAGCCCCAGCATTTT
CASTETGGKLSNQPQHF
>TRBV1|TRBJ2-1|NA|NA
TGCACCAGCAGCCGAGCCAAGCCCTACAATGAGCAGTTCTTC
CTSSRAKPYNEQFF
>TRBV27|TRBJ2-1|TRBD1|NA
TGTGCCAGCAGTTTAGGGACAGTTAATGAGCAGTTCTTC
CASSLGTVNEQFF
>TRBV27|TRBJ2-3|NA|NA
TGTGCCAGCACCCCGTTCAGGCCAAATGGACTAGATACGCAGTATTTT
CASTPFRPNGLDTQYF
>TRBV18|TRBJ1-5|NA|NA
TGTGCCAGCTCACCGGGCCAAGATAGCAATCAGCCCCAGCATTTT
CASSPGQDSNQPQHF
>TRBV7-6|TRBJ2-7|NA|few
TGTGCCAGCAGCTTAAGACTATCAGGTCGGTGGTACTTC
CASSLRLSGRWYF
>TRBV5-1|TRBJ1-2|NA|once
TGCGCCAGCAGCTTAGGGAACAGGGATGGCTACACCTTC
CASSLGNRDGYTF
>TRBV11-2|TRBJ1-2|TRBD1|NA
TGTGCCAGCAGCTTCGGACAGGGTATTCGACGTAACTATGGCTACACCTTC
CASSFGQGIRRNYGYTF
>TRBV29-1|TRBJ2-1|NA|NA
TGCAGCGTTGGATCTGCGGGGAATGAGCAGTTCTTC
CSVGSAGNEQFF
>TRBV2|TRBJ1-1|NA|NA
TGTGCCAGCAGCATCAGGGGGAACACTGAAGCTTTCTTT
CASSIRGNTEAFF
>TRBV19|TRBJ2-5|NA|NA
TGTGCCAGTAGTATTTGGCCCTCGGTTATAGGAGGCGAGACCCAGTACTTC
CASSIWPSVIGGETQYF
>TRBV29-1|TRBJ1-2|NA|NA
TGCAGCGTTGATCCGGGACTGGAATATGGCTACACCTTC
CSVDPGLEYGYTF